This T cell receptor (beta chain) was retrieved from a study of T cell responses to AZD1222 COVID-19 vaccine. Regarding the study as a whole: Clonal diversity was possibly underestimated; the donors were predominantly white British and more often female. Repertoires in all cases were sampled only once the peak T cell response had passed. Researchers report vaccine-associated CD4 TCRs spanning spike, with dominance at 160-218 and 743-854.

To note about this clone: The antigen remains unidentified.

Germline V lookup: CDR1 SGHNT, CDR2 YYREEE (reference sequence). This CDR3 contains 13 residues. V lost 1 base to trimming and J lost 5 bases, with 10 bases between them. Data came from immunoSEQ multiplex PCR; TCRdb stores just in-frame clones and leaves some out. The sample holds just under 150,000 clones, 88% seen once. The sequence derives from an adult who received the MenACWY meningococcal vaccine as a control. The gene calls are TRBV5-4 and TRBJ2-7; maybe TRBD1 (5 bases). The sample here was peripheral blood, taken 28 days after the second dose of the MenACWY control vaccine. The CDR3 bases are TGTGCCAGCAGCTTGACAGGCGCGGACGAGCAGTACTTC. It specifies CASSLTGADEQYF. Looking up the rest from reference TRBV5-4 and TRBJ2-7 gives the full variable domain: ETGVTQSPTHLIKTRGQQVTLRCSSQSGHNTVSWYQQALGQGPQFIFQYYREEENGRGNFPPRFSGLQFPNYSSELNVNALELDDSALYLCASSLTGADEQYFGPGTRLTVT.